This entry lists 26 T cell receptor beta chains sequenced from one sample in a study of blood T cell repertoires in COVID-19. Method: immunoSEQ multiplex PCR; TCRdb's copy keeps in-frame clones and lacks some. Of more than 200,000 clones detected, under 90% appear once; the ten largest clones hold under 2%. Sequencing was done on a sample of PBMCs or T cells enriched from blood (not recorded which). These receptors originate from a man aged 60 to 75 who had recovered from COVID-19.

The chain couples TRBV18 to TRBJ1-5, with D tentatively TRBD1 (5 bases). CDR1 is KGHSH, CDR2 LQKENI, per germline. V was clipped by 2 bases and J by 8 bases, with 13 bases between them. The CDR3 has 14 residues. The CDR3 region is CASSPNQGSEPQHF. As DNA, the CDR3 is TGTGCCAGCTCACCAAATCAGGGATCAGAGCCCCAGCATTTT.

This chain connects TRBV30 to TRBJ2-3; D perhaps matches TRBD1 (6 bases). Germline CDR1 reads GTSNPN; CDR2 reads SVGIG (reference sequence). Trimming removed 2 bases at V and 4 bases at J, with 16 bases between. CDR3 length: 15 amino acids. The CDR3 sequence: CAWSLIRGHPDTQYF. For the CDR3, the DNA is TGTGCCTGGAGTTTAATCAGGGGTCATCCAGATACGCAGTATTTT.

This clone was seen just once. The chain couples TRBV2 to TRBJ1-6; 9 positions agree with TRBD1. The trim removed 2 bases at V and 8 bases at J, leaving 7 bases unmatched. Germline V gene lookup returns CDR1 SNHLY and CDR2 FYNNEI. The CDR3 loop spans 16 amino acids. The CDR3: CASSEQDRGIYSPLHF. CDR3 bases: TGTGCCAGCAGTGAACAGGACAGGGGCATCTATTCACCCCTCCACTTT.

The chain uses TRBV20-1 and TRBJ1-2; a possible D gene is TRBD1 (5 bases). Per germline, CDR1 DFQATT and CDR2 SNEGSKA (reference sequence). The CDR3 loop spans 11 amino acids. The V end lost 6 bases, the J end lost 1 base, and 6 bases lay between the germline ends. The CDR3 sequence is CSADSNYGYTF. For the CDR3, the DNA is TGCAGTGCCGACAGTAACTATGGCTACACCTTC.

The rearrangement links TRBV12-5 to TRBJ2-1; 7 positions match TRBD2. CDR3 length: 16 amino acids. Per germline, CDR1 LGHNT and CDR2 FRNRAP. The V segment lost 1 base and the J segment 5 bases; nucleotides outside the gene matches: 8. The CDR3 loop reads CASGLGKLLANNEQFF. CDR3 sequence (DNA): TGTGCTAGTGGTTTGGGGAAGTTACTAGCGAACAATGAGCAGTTCTTC.

V gene TRBV6-2 or TRBV6-3 combines with J gene TRBJ2-1, with a possible D match to TRBD2 (6 bases). CDR1 is MNHEY and CDR2 is SVGEGT in the germline V gene. Trimming took 4 bases from V and 6 from J, leaving 16 bases between them. The CDR3 has 15 amino acids. This CDR3 reads CASSSGLGGGNEQFF. Here the CDR3 DNA reads TGTGCCAGCAGTTCGGGTTTGGGGGGTGGCAATGAGCAGTTCTTC.

V usage is TRBV25-1 and J usage is TRBJ2-7; D is unresolved. V was shortened by 6 bases and J by 2 bases, with 5 bases between the two germline ends. This CDR3 comprises 11 residues. Germline V gene lookup returns CDR1 MGHDK and CDR2 SYGVNS. The CDR3 DNA reads as TGTGCCAGCAGCCGAGCCTACGAGCAGTACTTC. Translation: CASSRAYEQYF.

J is TRBJ2-2 and V is TRBV4-3; TRBD2 aligns across 11 bases. CDR1 LGHNA and CDR2 YSLEER come from the germline V gene. The CDR3 is 17 residues long. The ends lost 4 bases at V and 0 bases at J; junction bases unmatched: 4. CDR3 amino acids: CASSRRLAGTNTGELFF. The CDR3 bases are TGCGCCAGCAGCCGTAGACTAGCGGGGACGAACACCGGGGAGCTGTTTTTT.

In this sample, this clone turned up a few times. The chain links TRBV6-5 to TRBJ1-5; D gene unclear. The CDR3 spans 15 residues. Per the germline V gene, CDR1 is MNHEY and CDR2 is SVGAGI. Trimming pared 6 bases from V and 2 bases from J, leaving 14 bases between. The CDR3 DNA reads TGTGCCAGCAGGCTCGAGGGTGGTGGCAATCAGCCCCAGCATTTT. Protein sequence: CASRLEGGGNQPQHF.

This chain connects TRBV11-2 to TRBJ2-7, with 10 nucleotides matching TRBD1. CDR1 is SGHAT and CDR2 is FQNNGV in the germline V gene. This CDR3 comprises 15 residues. Trimming removed 1 base from V and 2 bases from J; junction bases left unmatched: 2. The CDR3 DNA is TGTGCCAGCAGCTTAGCCGGGACAGGGGCCTACGAGCAGTACTTC. Residues: CASSLAGTGAYEQYF.

This clone appeared once. J is TRBJ1-2 and V is TRBV5-1; D remains unclear. Germline assignment: CDR1 SGHRS and CDR2 YFSETQ. This CDR3 has 13 residues. The V end was cut by 4 bases, the J end by 4 bases, with 11 bases between. The CDR3 reads CASSTQVGYGYTF. CDR3 coding DNA: TGCGCCAGCAGCACCCAGGTGGGCTATGGCTACACCTTC.

The chain joins TRBV5-1 to TRBJ1-5, with 8 bases lining up with TRBD1. V lost 4 bases and J lost 6; bases outside the gene matches: 6. The CDR3 contains 14 residues. Germline CDR1 SGHRS, CDR2 YFSETQ. CDR3 in DNA: TGCGCCAGCAGCCAGGGACAGGAGGGTCAGCCCCAGCATTTT. Protein: CASSQGQEGQPQHF.

The chain joins TRBV10-3 to TRBJ1-5; 9 bases are shared with TRBD1. The CDR3 is 15 amino acids. Trimming removed 2 bases from V and 7 bases from J; junction bases left unmatched: 6. Germline values: CDR1 ENHRY, CDR2 SYGVKD. CDR3 bases: TGTGCCATCAGTGAGGACGGACAGGGGTGGCAGCCCCAGCATTTT. Translated: CAISEDGQGWQPQHF.

The chain has TRBV10-3 and TRBJ1-5; the D gene is possibly TRBD1 (5 bases). The CDR3 runs 14 residues. CDR1 is ENHRY and CDR2 is SYGVKD in the germline V gene. V lost 2 bases, J lost 5 bases, and 10 bases lay in between. In DNA form, the CDR3 reads TGTGCCATCAGTGAGGGTATAGGGGATCAGCCCCAGCATTTT. It specifies CAISEGIGDQPQHF.

This sequence joins TRBV14 and TRBJ2-7, with D uncertain. Germline V gene sequence: CDR1 SGHDN, CDR2 FVKESK. The CDR3 sequence is 14 residues long. V shed 1 base and J shed 8 bases, with 15 bases lying between them. The CDR3 region has the DNA TGTGCCAGCAGCCAAGTCACTGCGAGTGACAAGCAGTACTTC. Translation: CASSQVTASDKQYF.

The J gene is TRBJ1-2, the V gene TRBV14; D uncertain. Trimming stripped 0 bases from V and 8 bases from J, with 10 bases between. The V gene's germline CDR1 is SGHDN and CDR2 FVKESK. The CDR3 is 13 residues long. This CDR3 is CASSQDTGWGYTF. CDR3 nucleotide sequence: TGTGCCAGCAGCCAAGATACCGGTTGGGGCTACACCTTC.

The rearrangement links TRBV14 to TRBJ1-2; tentative D call: TRBD1 (6 bases). V shed 1 base and J shed 5 bases, with 8 bases lying between them. CDR3 size: 13 residues. Looked up from germline, CDR1 is SGHDN and CDR2 is FVKESK. The CDR3 DNA follows: TGTGCCAGCAGCCAAGTCAGGGGATATGGCTACACCTTC. It yields the protein CASSQVRGYGYTF.

Only one count was recorded for this clone. The V gene is TRBV27, the J gene TRBJ2-3, with D perhaps matching TRBD2 (5 bases). CDR1 and CDR2 (germline): MNHEY, SMNVEV (reference sequence). The ends were cut back, 7 bases at V and 6 bases at J, with 17 bases in the middle. The CDR3 loop spans 14 amino acids. The CDR3 coding sequence is TGTGCCAGCATGGACTGGACTCTTCCGGATACGCAGTATTTT. Translating it yields CASMDWTLPDTQYF.

The V and J genes are TRBV27 and TRBJ2-3; D is uncertain. This CDR3 is built from 13 residues. Deletions cut 5 bases from V and 0 bases from J, with 6 bases between. The V gene's germline CDR1 is MNHEY and CDR2 SMNVEV (reference sequence). CDR3 loop: CASSPVSTDTQYF. The CDR3 DNA reads as TGTGCCAGCAGTCCCGTAAGCACAGATACGCAGTATTTT.

The CDR3, as DNA: TGTGCCAGCAGCGGGACAGGGCCGTATGGCTACACCTTC. As protein: CASSGTGPYGYTF. The chain employs TRBV2 and TRBJ1-2; 9 nucleotides match TRBD1. CDR3 length equals 13 residues. Germline V gene lookup returns CDR1 SNHLY and CDR2 FYNNEI. After removal of 6 bases from V and 5 bases from J, the junction contained 4 bases not matched to a gene. Full variable domain (outside the CDR3, taken from reference TRBV2 and TRBJ1-2): EPEVTQTPSHQVTQMGQEVILRCVPISNHLYFYWYRQILGQKVEFLVSFYNNEISEKSEIFDDQFSVERPDGSNFTLKIRSTKLEDSAMYFCASSGTGPYGYTFGSGTRLTVV.

This sequence joins TRBV27 and TRBJ1-3; D not resolved. Trimming removed 6 bases from V and 0 bases from J, with 12 bases in between. The CDR3 runs 15 residues. Germline CDR1 reads MNHEY; CDR2 reads SMNVEV (reference sequence). This CDR3 is CASRPEAGSGNTIYF. CDR3 in DNA: TGTGCCAGCAGGCCCGAGGCCGGCTCTGGAAACACCATATATTTT.

This clone was observed a single time. The rearrangement uses TRBV15 and TRBJ1-5; tentative D call: TRBD1 (5 bases). Germline lookup yields CDR1 LNHNV and CDR2 YYDKDF (reference sequence). Trimming left V 3 bases short and J 4 bases short, with 10 bases between. This CDR3 has 14 residues. CDR3 region: CATSSRDLNQPQHF. The CDR3 DNA follows: TGTGCCACCAGCAGCCGGGACTTGAATCAGCCCCAGCATTTT.

For the CDR3, the DNA is TGCAGCGCGACCGGCCGTGAGGGAAGGTGGAATGAGCAGTTCTTC. It is translated as CSATGREGRWNEQFF. The V and J genes are TRBV29-1 and TRBJ2-1; tentative D call: TRBD2 (5 bases). The CDR3 has 15 residues. Germline V gene data show CDR1 as SQVTM and CDR2 as ANQGSEA. V dropped 7 bases and J dropped 7 bases, with 23 bases sitting between them.

J is TRBJ1-4 and V is TRBV5-1, with 8 nucleotides matching TRBD1. With 4 bases clipped from V and 4 bases from J, the junction kept 6 bases outside the gene matches. Germline CDR1 reads SGHRS; CDR2 reads YFSETQ. There are 15 residues in the CDR3. CDR3 in DNA: TGCGCCAGCAGCGGCAGGGGGCGCAATAATGAAAAACTGTTTTTT. Translating it yields CASSGRGRNNEKLFF. Full variable domain (remainder filled in from reference TRBV5-1 and TRBJ1-4): KAGVTQTPRYLIKTRGQQVTLSCSPISGHRSVSWYQQTPGQGLQFLFEYFSETQRNKGNFPGRFSGRQFSNSRSEMNVSTLELGDSALYLCASSGRGRNNEKLFFGSGTQLSVL.

This CDR3 reads CASSLKPDHGYTF. The CDR3 DNA reads TGTGCCAGCAGCTTAAAGCCCGATCATGGCTACACCTTC. The V and J genes are TRBV7-9 and TRBJ1-2, with no clear D. V was cut by 2 bases and J by 6 bases, with 10 bases left in between. This CDR3 is 13 amino acids long. CDR1 and CDR2 (germline): SEHNR, FQNEAQ (reference sequence).

V is TRBV9 and J is TRBJ2-1, with 8 bases identical to TRBD1. CDR1 is SGDLS, CDR2 YYNGEE, per germline. The CDR3 loop spans 17 amino acids. The J segment lost 8 bases and the V segment lost 4 bases, leaving 17 bases of the junction unmatched. The CDR3 DNA is TGTGCCAGCAGCCCCCGAGGCTGGCAGGGGGCGCGGGATGAGCAGTTCTTC. Translating gives CASSPRGWQGARDEQFF.